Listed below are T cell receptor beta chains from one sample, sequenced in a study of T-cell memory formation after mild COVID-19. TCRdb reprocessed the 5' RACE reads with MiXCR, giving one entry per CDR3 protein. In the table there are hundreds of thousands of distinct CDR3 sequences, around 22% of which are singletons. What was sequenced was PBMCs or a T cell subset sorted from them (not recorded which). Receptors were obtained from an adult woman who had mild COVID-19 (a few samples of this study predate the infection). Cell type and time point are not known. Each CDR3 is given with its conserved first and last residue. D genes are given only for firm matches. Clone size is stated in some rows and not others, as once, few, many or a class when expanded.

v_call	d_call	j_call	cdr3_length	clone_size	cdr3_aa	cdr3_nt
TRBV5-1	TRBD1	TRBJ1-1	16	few	CASSLVGTGMNTEAFF	TGCGCCAGCAGCTTGGTGGGGACAGGCATGAACACTGAAGCTTTCTTT
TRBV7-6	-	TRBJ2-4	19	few	CASSLSLMKPGTAKNIQYF	TGTGCCAGCAGCTTATCCCTAATGAAACCCGGGACAGCCAAAAACATTCAGTACTTC
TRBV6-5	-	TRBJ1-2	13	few	CATLYGGRGGYTF	TGTGCCACCTTGTACGGGGGCAGGGGTGGCTACACCTTC
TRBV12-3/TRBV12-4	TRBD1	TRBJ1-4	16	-	CASSSNRGWVDEKLFF	TGTGCCAGCAGCTCCAACAGGGGATGGGTAGATGAAAAACTGTTTTTT
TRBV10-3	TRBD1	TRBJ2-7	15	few	CAISEGQGISYEQYF	TGTGCCATCAGCGAGGGACAGGGGATTTCCTACGAGCAGTACTTC
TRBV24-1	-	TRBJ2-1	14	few	CATSDLSDLDEQFF	TGTGCCACCAGTGATTTAAGTGACCTGGATGAGCAGTTCTTC
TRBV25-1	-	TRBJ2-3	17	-	CASSGPTRTSSTDTQYF	TGTGCCAGCAGTGGCCCCACGAGGACGTCTAGCACAGATACGCAGTATTTT
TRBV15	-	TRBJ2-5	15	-	CATSRDVGEGETQYF	TGTGCCACCAGCAGAGATGTGGGTGAAGGAGAGACCCAGTACTTC
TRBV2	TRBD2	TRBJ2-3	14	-	CASRGDYSTDTQYF	TGTGCCAGCAGGGGGGACTATAGCACAGATACGCAGTATTTT
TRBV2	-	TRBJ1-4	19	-	CASSEARGGVRSRAEKLFF	TGTGCCAGCAGTGAAGCGAGAGGGGGGGTGCGAAGCCGTGCTGAAAAACTGTTTTTT
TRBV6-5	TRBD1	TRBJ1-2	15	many	CASSGQGSGYYGYTF	TGTGCCAGCAGTGGACAGGGCTCTGGGTACTATGGCTACACCTTC
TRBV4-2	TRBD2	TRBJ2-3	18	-	CASSQKVPSGALTDTQYF	TGTGCCAGCAGCCAAAAGGTGCCTAGCGGGGCCCTTACAGATACGCAGTATTTT
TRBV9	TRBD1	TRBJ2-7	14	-	CASSPKDRDYEQYF	TGTGCCAGCAGCCCGAAGGACAGGGACTACGAGCAGTACTTC
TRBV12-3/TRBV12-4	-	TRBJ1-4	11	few	CASRSGEKLFF	TGTGCCAGCAGGTCGGGCGAAAAACTGTTTTTT
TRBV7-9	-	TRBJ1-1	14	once	CASSLAGEDTEAFF	TGTGCCAGCAGCTTAGCAGGGGAGGACACTGAAGCTTTCTTT